This entry features one TCR beta chain sequence. Its antigen is still unknown. Assay: immunoSEQ multiplex PCR; the TCRdb copy retains only in-frame clones and omits some. The table lists some 110,000 clones, roughly 90% of them singletons, with more than 4% in the top ten. Germline CDR1 reads MNHEY; CDR2 reads SVGEGT. V lost 2 bases to trimming and J lost 5 bases; unmatched junction nucleotides: 4. CDR3 length equals 15 residues. This sample stems from a study of T cell responses to AZD1222 COVID-19 vaccine. Study as a whole: Second doses at about 4 or about 12 weeks were pooled. Study-wide points: Donors skewed white British and female; clonal diversity was possibly underestimated. In all cases, repertoires were sampled only after the peak T cell response. Increases in Spike-specific TCR breadth and depth were seen after two AZD1222 doses.

The source material was peripheral blood, sampled on day 0 of AZD1222 vaccination. The rearrangement uses TRBV6-2 or TRBV6-3 and TRBJ2-5, with TRBD2 matching over 11 bases. The receptor was derived from an adult in good health. This chain's CDR3 is CASSYPSGGFETQYF. The CDR3 DNA reads as TGTGCCAGCAGTTACCCTAGCGGGGGGTTTGAGACCCAGTACTTC.